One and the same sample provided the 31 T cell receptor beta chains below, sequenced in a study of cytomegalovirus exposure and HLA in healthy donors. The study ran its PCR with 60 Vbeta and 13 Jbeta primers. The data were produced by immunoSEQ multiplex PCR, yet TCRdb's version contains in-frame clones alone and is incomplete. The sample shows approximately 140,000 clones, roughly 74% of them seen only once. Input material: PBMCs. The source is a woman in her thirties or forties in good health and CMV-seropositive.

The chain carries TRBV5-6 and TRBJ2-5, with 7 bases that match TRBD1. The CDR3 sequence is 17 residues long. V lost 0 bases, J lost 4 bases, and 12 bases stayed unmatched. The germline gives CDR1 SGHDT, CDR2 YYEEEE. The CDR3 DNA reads TGTGCCAGCAGCTTGGCCAAGGGTAGGGGGCGGATAGAGACCCAGTACTTC. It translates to CASSLAKGRGRIETQYF.

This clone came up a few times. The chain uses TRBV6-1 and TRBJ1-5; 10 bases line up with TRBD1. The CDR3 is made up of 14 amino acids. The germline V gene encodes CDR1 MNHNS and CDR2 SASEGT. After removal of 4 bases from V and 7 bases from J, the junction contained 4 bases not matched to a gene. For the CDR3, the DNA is TGTGCCAGCAGTGTCAGACAGGGGGCGCAGCCCCAGCATTTT. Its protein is CASSVRQGAQPQHF.

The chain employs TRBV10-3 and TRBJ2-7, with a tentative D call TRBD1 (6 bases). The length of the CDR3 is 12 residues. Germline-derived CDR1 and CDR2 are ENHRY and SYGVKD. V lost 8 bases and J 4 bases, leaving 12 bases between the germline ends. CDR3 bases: TGTGCCATCGGAAACAGGGCATACGAGCAGTACTTC. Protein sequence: CAIGNRAYEQYF.

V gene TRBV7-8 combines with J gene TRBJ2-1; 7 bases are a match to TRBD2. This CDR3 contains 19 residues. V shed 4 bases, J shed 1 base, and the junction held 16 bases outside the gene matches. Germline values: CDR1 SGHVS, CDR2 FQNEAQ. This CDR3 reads CASSSPWGGGVGSYNEQFF. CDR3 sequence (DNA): TGTGCCAGCAGCTCACCCTGGGGGGGAGGTGTAGGATCCTACAATGAGCAGTTCTTC.

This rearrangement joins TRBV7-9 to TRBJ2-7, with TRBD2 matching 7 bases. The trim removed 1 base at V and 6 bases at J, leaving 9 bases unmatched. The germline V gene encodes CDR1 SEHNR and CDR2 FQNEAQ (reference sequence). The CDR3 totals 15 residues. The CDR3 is CASSLEAGVSSEQYF. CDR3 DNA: TGTGCCAGCAGCTTAGAGGCGGGAGTTTCTAGCGAGCAGTACTTC.

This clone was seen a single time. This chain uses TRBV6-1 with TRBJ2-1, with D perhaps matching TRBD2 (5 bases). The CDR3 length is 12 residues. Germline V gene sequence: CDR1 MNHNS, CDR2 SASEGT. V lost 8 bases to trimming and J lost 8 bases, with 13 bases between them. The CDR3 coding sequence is TGTGCCAGCTCAGAGGGTAGGGATGAGCAGTTCTTC. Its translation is CASSEGRDEQFF.

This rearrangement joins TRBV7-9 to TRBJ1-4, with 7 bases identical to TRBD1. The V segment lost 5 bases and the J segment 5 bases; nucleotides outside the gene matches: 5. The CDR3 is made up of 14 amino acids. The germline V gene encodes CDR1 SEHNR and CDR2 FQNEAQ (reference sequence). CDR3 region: CASSPGQTNEKLFF. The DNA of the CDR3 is TGTGCCAGCAGCCCGGGACAGACAAATGAAAAACTGTTTTTT.

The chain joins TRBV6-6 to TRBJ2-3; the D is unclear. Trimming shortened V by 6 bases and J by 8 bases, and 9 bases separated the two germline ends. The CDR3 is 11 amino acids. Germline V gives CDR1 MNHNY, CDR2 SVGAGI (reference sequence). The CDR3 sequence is CASSPSSTQYF. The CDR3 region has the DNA TGTGCCAGCAGCCCCTCCAGTACGCAGTATTTT.

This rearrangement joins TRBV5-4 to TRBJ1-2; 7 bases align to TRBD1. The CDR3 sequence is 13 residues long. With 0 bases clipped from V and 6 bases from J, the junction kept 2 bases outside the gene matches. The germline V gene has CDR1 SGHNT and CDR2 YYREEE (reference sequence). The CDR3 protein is CASSLAGGHGYTF. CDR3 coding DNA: TGTGCCAGCAGCTTGGCAGGGGGGCATGGCTACACCTTC.

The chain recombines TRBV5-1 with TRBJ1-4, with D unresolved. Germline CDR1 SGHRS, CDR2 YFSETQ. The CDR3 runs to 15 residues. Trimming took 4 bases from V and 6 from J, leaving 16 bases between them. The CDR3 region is CASSLARGSYEKLFF. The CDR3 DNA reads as TGCGCCAGCAGCCTTGCCCGGGGTTCATATGAAAAACTGTTTTTT.

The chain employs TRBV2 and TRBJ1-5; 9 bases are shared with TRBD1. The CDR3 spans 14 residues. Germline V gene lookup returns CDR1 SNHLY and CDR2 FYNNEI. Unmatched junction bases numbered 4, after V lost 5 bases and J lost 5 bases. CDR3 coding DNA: TGTGCCAGCAGTCCTACAGGGGGCTATCAGCCCCAGCATTTT. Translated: CASSPTGGYQPQHF.

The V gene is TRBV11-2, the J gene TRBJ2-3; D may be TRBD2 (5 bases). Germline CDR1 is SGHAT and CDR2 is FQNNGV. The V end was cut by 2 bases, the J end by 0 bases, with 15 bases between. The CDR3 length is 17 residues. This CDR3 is CASSLTGRGASTDTQYF. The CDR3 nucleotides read TGTGCCAGCAGCTTAACCGGTCGGGGAGCTAGCACAGATACGCAGTATTTT.

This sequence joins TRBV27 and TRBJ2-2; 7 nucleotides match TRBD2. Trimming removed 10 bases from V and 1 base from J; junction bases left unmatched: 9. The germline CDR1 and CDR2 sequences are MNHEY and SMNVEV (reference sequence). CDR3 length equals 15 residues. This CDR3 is CATRRSSGNTGELFF. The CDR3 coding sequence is TGTGCCACCAGAAGGTCTAGCGGGAACACCGGGGAGCTGTTTTTT.

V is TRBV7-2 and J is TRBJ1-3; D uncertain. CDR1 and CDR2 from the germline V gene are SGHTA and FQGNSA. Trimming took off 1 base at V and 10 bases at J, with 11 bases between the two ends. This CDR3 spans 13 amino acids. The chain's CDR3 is CASSLGGGGTIYF. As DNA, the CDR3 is TGTGCCAGCAGCTTAGGGGGAGGAGGAACCATATATTTT.

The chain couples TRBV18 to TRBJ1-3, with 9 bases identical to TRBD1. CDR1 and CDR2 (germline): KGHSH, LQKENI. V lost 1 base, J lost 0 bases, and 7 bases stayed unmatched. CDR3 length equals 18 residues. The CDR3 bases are TGTGCCAGCTCACCACTCGGACAGGGGCCTTTCTCTGGAAACACCATATATTTT. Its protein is CASSPLGQGPFSGNTIYF. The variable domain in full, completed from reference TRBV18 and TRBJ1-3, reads NAGVMQNPRHLVRRRGQEARLRCSPMKGHSHVYWYRQLPEEGLKFMVYLQKENIIDESGMPKERFSAEFPKEGPSILRIQQVVRGDSAAYFCASSPLGQGPFSGNTIYFGEGSWLTVV.

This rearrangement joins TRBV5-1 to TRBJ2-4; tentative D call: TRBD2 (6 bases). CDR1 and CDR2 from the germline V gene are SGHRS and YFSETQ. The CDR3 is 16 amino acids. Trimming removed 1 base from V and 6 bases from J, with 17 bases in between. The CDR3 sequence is CASSLSGANVPNIQYF. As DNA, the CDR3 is TGCGCCAGCAGCTTGTCGGGAGCCAACGTCCCAAACATTCAGTACTTC.

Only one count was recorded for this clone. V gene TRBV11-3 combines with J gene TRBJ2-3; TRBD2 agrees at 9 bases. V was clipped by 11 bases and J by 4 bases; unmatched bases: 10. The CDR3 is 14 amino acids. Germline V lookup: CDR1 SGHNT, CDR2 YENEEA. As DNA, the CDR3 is TGTGCCTCCAAGGCGGGAGGGCCCCCAGATACGCAGTATTTT. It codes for CASKAGGPPDTQYF.

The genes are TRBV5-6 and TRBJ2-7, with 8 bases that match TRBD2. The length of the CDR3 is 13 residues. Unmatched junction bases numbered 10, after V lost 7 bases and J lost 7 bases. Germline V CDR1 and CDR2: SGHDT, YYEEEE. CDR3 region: CASGLRREGEQYF. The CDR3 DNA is TGTGCCAGCGGCCTTCGTCGGGAGGGAGAGCAGTACTTC. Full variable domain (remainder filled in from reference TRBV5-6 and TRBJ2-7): DAGVTQSPTHLIKTRGQQVTLRCSPKSGHDTVSWYQQALGQGPQFIFQYYEEEERQRGNFPDRFSGHQFPNYSSELNVNALLLGDSALYLCASGLRREGEQYFGPGTRLTVT.

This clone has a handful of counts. Written as DNA, the CDR3 is TGTGCCAGCAGCTTGGGAGCGGGACCCACAGATACGCAGTATTTT. The encoded protein is CASSLGAGPTDTQYF. The chain has TRBV11-3 and TRBJ2-3; 7 nucleotides agree with TRBD2. This CDR3 comprises 15 residues. CDR1 and CDR2 from the germline V gene are SGHNT and YENEEA. With 3 bases clipped from V and 2 bases from J, the junction kept 5 bases outside the gene matches.

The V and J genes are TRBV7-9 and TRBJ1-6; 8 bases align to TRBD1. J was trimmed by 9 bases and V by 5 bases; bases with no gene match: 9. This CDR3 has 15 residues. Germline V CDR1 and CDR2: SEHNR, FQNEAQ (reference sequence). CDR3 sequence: CASSPWQGAISPLHF. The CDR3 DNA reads TGTGCCAGCAGCCCGTGGCAGGGGGCGATTTCACCCCTCCACTTT. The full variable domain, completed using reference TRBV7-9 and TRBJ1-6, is DTGVSQNPRHKITKRGQNVTFRCDPISEHNRLYWYRQTLGQGPEFLTYFQNEAQLEKSRLLSDRFSAERPKGSFSTLEIQRTEQGDSAMYLCASSPWQGAISPLHFGNGTRLTVT.

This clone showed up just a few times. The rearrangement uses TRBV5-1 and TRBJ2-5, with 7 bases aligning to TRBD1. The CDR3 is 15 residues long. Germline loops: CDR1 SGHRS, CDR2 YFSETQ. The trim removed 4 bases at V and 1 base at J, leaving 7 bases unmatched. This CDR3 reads CASSLQGQSQETQYF. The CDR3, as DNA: TGCGCCAGCAGCCTACAGGGACAGAGCCAAGAGACCCAGTACTTC.

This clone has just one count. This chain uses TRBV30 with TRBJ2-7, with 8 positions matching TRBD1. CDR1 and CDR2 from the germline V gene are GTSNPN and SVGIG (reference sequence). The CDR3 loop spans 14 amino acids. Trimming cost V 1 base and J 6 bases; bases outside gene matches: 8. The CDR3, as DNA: TGTGCCTGGAGTGAATGGCAGGGGGCGGGCGAGCAGTACTTC. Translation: CAWSEWQGAGEQYF.

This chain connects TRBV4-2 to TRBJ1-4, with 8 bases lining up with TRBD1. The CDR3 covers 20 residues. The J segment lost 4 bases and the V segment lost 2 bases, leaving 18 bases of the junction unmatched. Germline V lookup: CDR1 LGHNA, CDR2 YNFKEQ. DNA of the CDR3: TGTGCCAGCAGCCAACCGCACAAAGACAGGGGCGAAGATTATAATGAAAAACTGTTTTTT. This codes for CASSQPHKDRGEDYNEKLFF.

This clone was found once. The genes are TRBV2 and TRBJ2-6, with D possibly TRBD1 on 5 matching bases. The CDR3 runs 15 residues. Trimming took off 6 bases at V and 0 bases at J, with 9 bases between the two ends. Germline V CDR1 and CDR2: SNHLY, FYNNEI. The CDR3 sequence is CASSTGPSGANVLTF. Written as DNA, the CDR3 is TGTGCCAGCAGCACAGGACCCTCTGGGGCCAACGTCCTGACTTTC. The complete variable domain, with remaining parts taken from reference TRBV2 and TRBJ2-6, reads EPEVTQTPSHQVTQMGQEVILRCVPISNHLYFYWYRQILGQKVEFLVSFYNNEISEKSEIFDDQFSVERPDGSNFTLKIRSTKLEDSAMYFCASSTGPSGANVLTFGAGSRLTVL.

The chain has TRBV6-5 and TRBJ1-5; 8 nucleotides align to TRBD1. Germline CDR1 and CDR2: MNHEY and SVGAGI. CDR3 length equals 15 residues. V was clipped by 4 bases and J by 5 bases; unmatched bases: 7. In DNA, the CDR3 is TGTGCCAGCAGTTCTGACAGGGGCTCTTATCAGCCCCAGCATTTT. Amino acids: CASSSDRGSYQPQHF.

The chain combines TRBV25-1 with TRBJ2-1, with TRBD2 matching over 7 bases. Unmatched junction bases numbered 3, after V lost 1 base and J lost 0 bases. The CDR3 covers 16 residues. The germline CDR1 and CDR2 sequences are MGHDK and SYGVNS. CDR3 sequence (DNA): TGTGCCAGCAGTGAATCGGCGGGAGTCTCCTACAATGAGCAGTTCTTC. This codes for CASSESAGVSYNEQFF.

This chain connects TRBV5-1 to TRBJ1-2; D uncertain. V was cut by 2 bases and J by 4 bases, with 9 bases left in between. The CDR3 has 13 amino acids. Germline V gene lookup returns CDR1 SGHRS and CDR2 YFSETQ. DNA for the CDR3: TGCGCCAGCAGCTTTGAGGGATCCTATGGCTACACCTTC. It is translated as CASSFEGSYGYTF.

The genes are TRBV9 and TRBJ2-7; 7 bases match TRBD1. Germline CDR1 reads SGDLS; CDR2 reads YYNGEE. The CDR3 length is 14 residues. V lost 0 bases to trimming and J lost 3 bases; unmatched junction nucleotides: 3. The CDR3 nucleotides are TGTGCCAGCAGCGTAGGTGGGGACAGCTACGAGCAGTACTTC. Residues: CASSVGGDSYEQYF.

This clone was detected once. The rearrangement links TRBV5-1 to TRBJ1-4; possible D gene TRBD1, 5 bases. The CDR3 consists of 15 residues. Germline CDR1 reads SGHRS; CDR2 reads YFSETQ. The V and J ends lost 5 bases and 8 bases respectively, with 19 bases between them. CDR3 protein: CASRNLTAGREKLFF. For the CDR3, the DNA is TGCGCCAGCAGAAATTTAACGGCAGGGCGCGAAAAACTGTTTTTT.

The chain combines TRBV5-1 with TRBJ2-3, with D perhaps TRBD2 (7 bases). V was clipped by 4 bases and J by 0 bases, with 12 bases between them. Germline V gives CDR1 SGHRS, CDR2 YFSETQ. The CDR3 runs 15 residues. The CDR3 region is CASSKQGGSTDTQYF. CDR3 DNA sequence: TGCGCCAGCAGCAAACAGGGAGGGAGCACAGATACGCAGTATTTT.

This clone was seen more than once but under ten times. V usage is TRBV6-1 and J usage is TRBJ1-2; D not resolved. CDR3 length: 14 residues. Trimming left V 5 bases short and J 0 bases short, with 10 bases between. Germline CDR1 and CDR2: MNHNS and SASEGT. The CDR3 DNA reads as TGTGCCAGCAGTCCTCAGGTCGCTAACTATGGCTACACCTTC. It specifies CASSPQVANYGYTF.